The T cell receptor (beta chain) described here comes from a study of shared clonotypes between healthy human individuals. Study-level background: Donors had three CD4 naive, three CD4 memory, two CD8 naive and one CD8 memory plate apiece. Regarding the study as a whole: Among a handful of donors, roughly 5% of naive CD4 clonotypes were found in common. Represented diversity, genetic and exposure-history alike, was limited by few donors.

Terminally differentiated effector memory CD45RA+ cells were excluded from the naive CD8 cells, which were CD45RO-negative and positively selected for CCR7. Remarks on this clone: The antigen is not known.

Method: immunoSEQ multiplex PCR; TCRdb's copy keeps in-frame clones and lacks some. The repertoire holds hundreds of thousands of clones, approximately 95% seen once, with over 0.095% in the top ten. The germline V gene has CDR1 MNHEY and CDR2 SVGAGI. The CDR3 has 12 residues. Trimming took 10 bases from V and 2 from J, leaving 9 bases between them. This TCR was recovered from a woman in her twenties or thirties in good health. The rearrangement joins TRBV6-5 to TRBJ1-3; D unclear. The sequencing input was naive CD8+ T cells sorted from blood. Written as DNA, the CDR3 is TGTGCCACCCGAACCCCTGGAAACACCATATATTTT. Translated: CATRTPGNTIYF.